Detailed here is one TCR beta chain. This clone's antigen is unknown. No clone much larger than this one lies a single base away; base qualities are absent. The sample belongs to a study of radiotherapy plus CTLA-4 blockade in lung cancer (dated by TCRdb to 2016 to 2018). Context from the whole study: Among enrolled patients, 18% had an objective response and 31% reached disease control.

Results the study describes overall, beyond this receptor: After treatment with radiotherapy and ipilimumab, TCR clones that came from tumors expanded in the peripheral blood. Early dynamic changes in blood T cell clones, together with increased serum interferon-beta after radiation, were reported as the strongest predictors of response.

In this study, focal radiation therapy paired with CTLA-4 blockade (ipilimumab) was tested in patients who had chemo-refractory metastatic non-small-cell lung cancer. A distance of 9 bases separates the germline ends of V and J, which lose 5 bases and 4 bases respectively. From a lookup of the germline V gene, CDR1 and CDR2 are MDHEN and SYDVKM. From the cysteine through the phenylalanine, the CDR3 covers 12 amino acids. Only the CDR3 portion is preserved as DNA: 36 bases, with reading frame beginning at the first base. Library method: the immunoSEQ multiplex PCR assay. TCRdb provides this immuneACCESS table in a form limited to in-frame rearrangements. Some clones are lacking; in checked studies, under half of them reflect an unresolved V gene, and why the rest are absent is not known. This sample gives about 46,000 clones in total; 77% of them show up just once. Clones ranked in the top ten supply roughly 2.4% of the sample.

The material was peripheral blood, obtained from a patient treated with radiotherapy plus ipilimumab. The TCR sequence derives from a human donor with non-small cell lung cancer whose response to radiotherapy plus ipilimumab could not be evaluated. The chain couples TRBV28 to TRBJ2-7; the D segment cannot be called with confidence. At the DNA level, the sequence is TGTGCCAGCAGTGCCCTACTATACGAGCAGTACTTC. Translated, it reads CASSALLYEQYF.